This TCR beta chain comes out of a study of cytotoxic CD8 clonotypes in ibrutinib-treated CLL. Method: immunoSEQ multiplex PCR; TCRdb's copy keeps in-frame clones and lacks some. The top ten hold over 5% of the sample, which has more than 300,000 clones, 80% seen once. This sequence was found in a human donor with chronic lymphocytic leukemia. This sample comprised PBMCs, obtained before ibrutinib treatment.

This CDR3 is CASSYSAYGELFF. In DNA form, the CDR3 reads TGTGCCAGCAGTTACTCAGCCTACGGGGAGCTGTTTTTT. The chain employs TRBV6-5 and TRBJ2-2; D gene ambiguous. Germline assignment: CDR1 MNHEY and CDR2 SVGAGI. Trimming took off 0 bases at V and 7 bases at J, with 6 bases between the two ends. This CDR3 has 13 residues.